This is a list of T cell receptor beta chains from one sample in a study of metastatic and nonmetastatic thyroid tumors. TCRdb reanalyzed the PCR reads via MiXCR. The sample includes tens of thousands of clones, about 17% of them seen just once. Sequencing was performed on tumor tissue. These receptor sequences come from a female donor with papillary thyroid cancer or a benign thyroid nodule (not recorded which). Some clones in this sample may be carry-over from other donors' samples. CDR3s include the opening cysteine and the closing phenylalanine or tryptophan. Each record gives: V gene, D gene, J gene, clone size, CDR3 DNA, CDR3 protein. The D gene is left open where the match is weak. Size tells how often a clone was seen (once, few, many) or the class of an expanded clone, and some rows leave it out.

TRBV20-1	TRBD2	TRBJ2-5	many	TGCAGTGCTGGTAGACTAGCGGGGTACTTC	CSAGRLAGYF
TRBV14	.	TRBJ1-4	many	TGTGCCAGCAGCAGGGATCGCCAAACTAATGAAAAACTGTTTTTT	CASSRDRQTNEKLFF
TRBV30	TRBD2	TRBJ2-2	.	TGTGCCTTCCGGGGGGGCTCCGGGGAGCTGTTTTTT	CAFRGGSGELFF
TRBV27	TRBD2	TRBJ2-1	few	TGTGCCAGCAGTTCCCTAGCGGGAGTAGAGCAGTTCTTC	CASSSLAGVEQFF
TRBV20-1	.	TRBJ2-1	.	TGCAGTGCTAGAGATTATGTCTCATCCTACAATGAGCAGTTCTTC	CSARDYVSSYNEQFF
TRBV6-6	.	TRBJ2-6	many	TGTGCCAGCAGTCCAAACTATAGTCCTGGACACTCTGGGGCCAACGTCCTGACTTTC	CASSPNYSPGHSGANVLTF
TRBV11-2	.	TRBJ1-6	.	TGTGCCAGCAGCTTAGGAAGGAATTCACCCCTCCACTTT	CASSLGRNSPLHF
TRBV5-1	.	TRBJ2-5	many	TGCGCCAGCAGCTTGGCGGGAGAGACCCAGTACTTC	CASSLAGETQYF
TRBV4-1	.	TRBJ2-7	many	TGCGCCAGCAGCCAGGTGGGTGGGGCGGCCGAGCAGTACTTC	CASSQVGGAAEQYF
TRBV6-4	TRBD1	TRBJ2-1	medium-sized	TGTGCCAGCTCCCCCGGGACAGGGGGCGCCCGCTACAATGAGCAGTTCTTC	CASSPGTGGARYNEQFF
TRBV2	TRBD1	TRBJ2-7	medium-sized	TGTGCCAGCAGCTACCAATCCGGGACAGGGGACGAGCAGTACTTC	CASSYQSGTGDEQYF
TRBV12-3/TRBV12-4	.	TRBJ2-3	.	TGTGCCAGCAGTTTGAGGACAAGGGTTCGCACAGATACGCAGTATTTT	CASSLRTRVRTDTQYF
TRBV11-2	TRBD2	TRBJ2-1	.	TGTGCCAGCAGCTTAGTAGATAGCGGGGAAAAAATTAATGAGCAGTTCTTC	CASSLVDSGEKINEQFF
TRBV20-1	.	TRBJ1-1	many	TGCAGTGCGAGACCGCGGACGGCATTTGAGAACACTGAAGCTTTCTTT	CSARPRTAFENTEAFF
TRBV5-1	TRBD2	TRBJ2-3	many	TGCGCCAGCAGCTCGACTAGCGGGACCGGCACAGATACGCAGTATTTT	CASSSTSGTGTDTQYF
TRBV4-2	TRBD2	TRBJ2-1	few	TGTGCCAGCAGCCATCAGGGACTAGCGGGGTGGGATGAGCAGTTCTTC	CASSHQGLAGWDEQFF
TRBV7-8	TRBD1	TRBJ2-7	many	TGTGCCAGCAGCCAAAGGACAGGGGTTAACTACGAGCAGTACTTC	CASSQRTGVNYEQYF
TRBV5-5	.	TRBJ2-7	.	TGTGCCAGCAGATACACGGGGTATCCTCTCTACGAGCAGTACTTC	CASRYTGYPLYEQYF
TRBV11-2	.	TRBJ2-3	once	TGTGCCAGCAGCTACACAGGCGGGTGGAGTTATGCGCAGTATTTT	CASSYTGGWSYAQYF
TRBV13	.	TRBJ2-3	.	TGTGCCAGCAGGCGTGCAGGCCGCGAACTCTATCTCCCTAGCACAGATACGCAGTATTTT	CASRRAGRELYLPSTDTQYF
TRBV11-2	TRBD2	TRBJ2-2	many	TGTGCCAGCAGCCAACCGGGACTAGCCCACACCGGGGAGCTGTTTTTT	CASSQPGLAHTGELFF
TRBV28	TRBD2	TRBJ2-1	many	TGTGCCAGCAGCCCCGTGGGACCGGGGGGAAAAAACAATGAGCAGTTCTTC	CASSPVGPGGKNNEQFF
TRBV6-2/TRBV6-3	.	TRBJ1-2	many	TGTGCCAGCCTAAAAAGCCTCCCTCCCAGCTATGGCTACACCTTC	CASLKSLPPSYGYTF
TRBV19	TRBD2	TRBJ2-2	many	TGTGCCAGTACCTGGACTAGCGGGAGTGTCGGCACCGGGGAGCTGTTTTTT	CASTWTSGSVGTGELFF
TRBV27	.	TRBJ2-3	.	TGTGCCAGCAGTACCCCCCACGTGGGTAGCACAGATACGCTGTATTTT	CASSTPHVGSTDTLYF
TRBV7-9	.	TRBJ2-1	many	TGTGCCAGCAGCAGGGACTCGAACAATGAGCAGTTCTTC	CASSRDSNNEQFF
TRBV11-2	.	TRBJ1-3	many	TGTGCCAGCAGCTTAGATCGGCTAGGACAGCCCTCTGGAAACACCATATATTTT	CASSLDRLGQPSGNTIYF
TRBV6-1	TRBD1	TRBJ1-1	few	TGTGCCAGCATGATAACCGGGACAGGGTTGAACACTGAAGCTTTCTTT	CASMITGTGLNTEAFF
TRBV6-1	.	TRBJ2-7	many	TGTGCCAGCAGTGAGACAGGCTCCTACGAGCAGTACTTC	CASSETGSYEQYF
TRBV7-9	TRBD2	TRBJ2-3	many	TGTGCCAGCAGCCCTCCGGGACTAGCGACAGATACGCAGTATTTT	CASSPPGLATDTQYF
TRBV3-1	.	TRBJ2-7	many	TGTGCCAGCAGCCAGGCCGGGGATGGCTACGAGCAGTACTTC	CASSQAGDGYEQYF
TRBV6-1	.	TRBJ1-3	medium-sized	TGTGCCAGCAGTCCCGGGGGAACTGGAAACACCATATATTTT	CASSPGGTGNTIYF
TRBV20-1	TRBD1	TRBJ1-1	once	TGCAGTGCTCCAGGACAGGGGTCAAACACTGAATCTTTCTTT	CSAPGQGSNTESFF
TRBV5-1	.	TRBJ1-4	many	TGCGCCAGCAGCAGTGATAAGGGTAATGAAAAACTGTTTTTT	CASSSDKGNEKLFF
TRBV4-3	TRBD1	TRBJ1-4	many	TGCGCCAGCAGCCAGACACACAGGGGGGATGAAAAACTGTTTTTT	CASSQTHRGDEKLFF
TRBV27	.	TRBJ2-3	many	TGTGCCAGCAGTTTATCCTCTAGCGTCGTGGATACGCAGTATTTT	CASSLSSSVVDTQYF
TRBV18	.	TRBJ1-5	many	TGTGCCAGCTCACCTTCAGTGTCTCGCAATCAGCCCCAGCATTTT	CASSPSVSRNQPQHF
TRBV9	.	TRBJ2-3	many	TGTGCCAGCAGCCCCCGCACAGATACGCAGTATTTT	CASSPRTDTQYF
TRBV7-8	TRBD2	TRBJ2-7	many	TGTGCCAGCAGCGCCCGGGACTTAGCGGGCGAGCAGTACTTC	CASSARDLAGEQYF
TRBV7-8	.	TRBJ2-7	.	TGTGCCAGCAGCCACGAAGGGGCGGGATCCTACGAGCAGTACTTC	CASSHEGAGSYEQYF
TRBV7-2	.	TRBJ2-3	many	TGTGCCAGCAGCCCTAGCTACTTACACACAGATACGCAGTATTTT	CASSPSYLHTDTQYF
TRBV6-2/TRBV6-3	TRBD1	TRBJ1-6	.	TGTGCCAGCAGTTCCTACCGTGACAGGGCGGGCTCACCCCTCCACTTT	CASSSYRDRAGSPLHF
TRBV25-1	TRBD1	TRBJ1-4	many	TGTGCCAGCGGGGACAGGGCGTCTGAAAAACTGTTTTTT	CASGDRASEKLFF
TRBV11-3	.	TRBJ1-1	many	TGTGCCAGCAGCTTAGAACGGGGGCGCGCGGGCACTGAAGCTTTCTTT	CASSLERGRAGTEAFF
TRBV4-3	TRBD2	TRBJ2-1	many	TGCGCCAGCAGCCAAGAAGGGGGACTAGGCGATGAGCAGTTCTTC	CASSQEGGLGDEQFF
TRBV20-1	.	TRBJ2-3	.	TGCAGTGCCGAGAAAAGGGCGACTAGCACAGATACGCAGTATTTT	CSAEKRATSTDTQYF
TRBV11-2	TRBD1	TRBJ2-7	many	TGTGCCAGCAGCTTGGACAGGGTATACGAGCAGTACTTC	CASSLDRVYEQYF
TRBV5-1	.	TRBJ2-7	many	TGCGCCAGCAGCTTGGGGACCCACTCCTACGAGCAGTACTTC	CASSLGTHSYEQYF
TRBV20-1	TRBD1	TRBJ2-3	.	TGCAGTGCCCTGACAGGGGAGGGCACAGATACGCAGTATTTT	CSALTGEGTDTQYF
TRBV20-1	.	TRBJ2-3	once	TGCAGTGCCTCCTCAGCCCTGCAGGATACGCAATATTTT	CSASSALQDTQYF
TRBV6-2/TRBV6-3	.	TRBJ2-1	many	TGTGCCAGCGGGTGGGTTCGAAATGAGCAGTTCTTC	CASGWVRNEQFF
TRBV27	.	TRBJ1-2	many	TGTGCCAGCAGTTTTTGCGGGGGCACCATCTTGGATGGCTACACCTTC	CASSFCGGTILDGYTF
TRBV6-2/TRBV6-3	TRBD2	TRBJ2-5	many	TGTGCCAGCAGTAAACTAGCGGGAGTGGGAGAGACCCAGTACTTC	CASSKLAGVGETQYF
TRBV7-6	TRBD2	TRBJ2-2	once	TGTGCCAGCATCTCCAAGCCCGCACCGGGAGGCGTGGAGCTGTTTTTT	CASISKPAPGGVELFF